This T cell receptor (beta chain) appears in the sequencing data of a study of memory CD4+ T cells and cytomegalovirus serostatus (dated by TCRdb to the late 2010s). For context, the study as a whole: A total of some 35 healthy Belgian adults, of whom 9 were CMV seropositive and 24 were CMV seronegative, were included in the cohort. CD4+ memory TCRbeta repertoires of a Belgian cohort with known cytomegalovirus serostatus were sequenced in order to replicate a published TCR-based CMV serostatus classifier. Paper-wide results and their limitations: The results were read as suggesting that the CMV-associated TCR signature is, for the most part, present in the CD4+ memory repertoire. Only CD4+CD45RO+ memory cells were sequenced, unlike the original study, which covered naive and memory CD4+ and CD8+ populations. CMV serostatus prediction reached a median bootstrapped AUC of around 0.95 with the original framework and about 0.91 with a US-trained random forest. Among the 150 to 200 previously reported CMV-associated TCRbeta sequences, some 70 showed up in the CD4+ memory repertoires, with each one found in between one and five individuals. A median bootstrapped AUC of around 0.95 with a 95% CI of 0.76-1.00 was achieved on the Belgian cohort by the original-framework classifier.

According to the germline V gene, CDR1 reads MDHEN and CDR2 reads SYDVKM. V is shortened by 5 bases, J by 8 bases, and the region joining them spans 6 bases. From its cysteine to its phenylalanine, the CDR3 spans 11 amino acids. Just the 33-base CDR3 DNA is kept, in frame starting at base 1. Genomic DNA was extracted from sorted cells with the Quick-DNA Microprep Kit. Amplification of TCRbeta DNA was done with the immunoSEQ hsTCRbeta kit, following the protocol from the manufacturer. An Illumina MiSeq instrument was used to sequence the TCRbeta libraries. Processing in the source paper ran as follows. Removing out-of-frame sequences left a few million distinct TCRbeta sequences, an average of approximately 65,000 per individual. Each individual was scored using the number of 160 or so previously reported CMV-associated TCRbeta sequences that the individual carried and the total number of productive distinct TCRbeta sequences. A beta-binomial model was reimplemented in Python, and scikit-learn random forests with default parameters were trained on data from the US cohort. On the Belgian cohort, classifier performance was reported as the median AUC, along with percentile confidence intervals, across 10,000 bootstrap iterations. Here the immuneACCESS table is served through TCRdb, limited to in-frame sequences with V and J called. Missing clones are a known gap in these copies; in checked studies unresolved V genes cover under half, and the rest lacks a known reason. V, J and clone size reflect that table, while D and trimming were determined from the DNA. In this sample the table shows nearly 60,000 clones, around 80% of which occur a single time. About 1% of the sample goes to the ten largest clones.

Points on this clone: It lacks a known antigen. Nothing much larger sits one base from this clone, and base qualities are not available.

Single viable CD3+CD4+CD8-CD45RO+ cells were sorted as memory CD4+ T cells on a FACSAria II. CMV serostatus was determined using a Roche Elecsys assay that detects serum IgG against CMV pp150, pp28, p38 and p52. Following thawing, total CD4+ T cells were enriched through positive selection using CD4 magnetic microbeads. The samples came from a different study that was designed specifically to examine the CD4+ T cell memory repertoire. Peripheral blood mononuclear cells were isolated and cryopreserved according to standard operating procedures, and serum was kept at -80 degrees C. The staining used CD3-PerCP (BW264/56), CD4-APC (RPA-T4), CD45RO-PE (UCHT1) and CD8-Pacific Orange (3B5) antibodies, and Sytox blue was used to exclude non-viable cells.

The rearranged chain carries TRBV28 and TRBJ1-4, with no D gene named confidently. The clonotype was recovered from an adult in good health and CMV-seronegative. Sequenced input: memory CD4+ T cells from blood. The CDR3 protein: CASSRSEKLFF. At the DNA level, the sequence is TGTGCCAGCAGTCGGTCCGAAAAACTGTTTTTT.